The rows below give T cell receptor beta chains drawn from one sample of a study of blood T cell repertoires in COVID-19. Here immunoSEQ multiplex PCR was the method, and the copy in TCRdb shows in-frame clones only, minus some. The sample holds about 360,000 clones, approximately 86% seen once. The material sequenced was peripheral blood. These receptor sequences come from a human donor in a cohort sampled during active COVID-19. Each CDR3 is given with its conserved first and last residue. A D gene is named only where the DNA matches it firmly. The size of a clone is reported for some rows only, either as once, few or many, or as a class for expanded clones.

V gene: TRBV11-2; J gene: TRBJ2-1; clone size: once; CDR3 length: 16; D gene: .; CDR3 DNA: TGTGCCAGCAGTCGACCGGGAGCCTACCCCTACAATGAGCAGTTCTTC; CDR3 protein: CASSRPGAYPYNEQFF
V gene: TRBV19; J gene: TRBJ1-1; clone size: .; CDR3 length: 14; D gene: TRBD1; CDR3 DNA: TGTGCCAGTAGAAGGACAGGGACGAACACTGAAGCTTTCTTT; CDR3 protein: CASRRTGTNTEAFF
V gene: TRBV6-5; J gene: TRBJ1-3; clone size: .; CDR3 length: 14; D gene: .; CDR3 DNA: TGTGCCAGCAGACCATCCGGACGAGGGAACACCATATATTTT; CDR3 protein: CASRPSGRGNTIYF
V gene: TRBV5-4; J gene: TRBJ2-2; clone size: few; CDR3 length: 14; D gene: .; CDR3 DNA: TGTGCCAGCAGCCTTAAGGGGTTCACCGGGGAGCTGTTTTTT; CDR3 protein: CASSLKGFTGELFF
V gene: TRBV6-5; J gene: TRBJ2-7; clone size: .; CDR3 length: 15; D gene: TRBD1; CDR3 DNA: TGTGCCAGCTCCCCCTACACAGGGGGACCCTACGAGCAGTACTTC; CDR3 protein: CASSPYTGGPYEQYF
V gene: TRBV19; J gene: TRBJ2-4; clone size: .; CDR3 length: 17; D gene: TRBD1; CDR3 DNA: TGTGCCAGTAGTATAGATGAGACAGGGGTATCCAAAAACATTCAGTACTTC; CDR3 protein: CASSIDETGVSKNIQYF
V gene: TRBV19; J gene: TRBJ2-6; clone size: .; CDR3 length: 18; D gene: TRBD1; CDR3 DNA: TGTGCCAGTACACAACAGGGGGTTAGGGCCTCTGGGGCCAACGTCCTGACTTTC; CDR3 protein: CASTQQGVRASGANVLTF
V gene: TRBV2; J gene: TRBJ2-6; clone size: .; CDR3 length: 17; D gene: TRBD1; CDR3 DNA: TGTGCCAGCGAAACGACCGGGACAGCCTCTGGGGCCAACGTCCTGACTTTC; CDR3 protein: CASETTGTASGANVLTF
V gene: TRBV29-1; J gene: TRBJ1-1; clone size: .; CDR3 length: 12; D gene: TRBD1; CDR3 DNA: TGCAGCGTAAAGGAGGGGGCCACTGAAGCTTTCTTT; CDR3 protein: CSVKEGATEAFF
V gene: TRBV5-1; J gene: TRBJ2-1; clone size: .; CDR3 length: 15; D gene: .; CDR3 DNA: TGCGCCAGCTGGACCGGGACACATGACCCAAATGAGCAGTTCTTC; CDR3 protein: CASWTGTHDPNEQFF
V gene: TRBV5-4; J gene: TRBJ1-2; clone size: .; CDR3 length: 16; D gene: .; CDR3 DNA: TGTGCCAGCAGTTCCACCCTTCTGACAGGCACCTATGGCTACACCTTC; CDR3 protein: CASSSTLLTGTYGYTF
V gene: TRBV4-1; J gene: TRBJ2-1; clone size: .; CDR3 length: 21; D gene: TRBD2; CDR3 DNA: TGCGCCAGCAGCCAGCTAGGACTAGCGGGAGGAAGGGGGAGCTCCTACAATGAGCAGTTCTTC; CDR3 protein: CASSQLGLAGGRGSSYNEQFF
V gene: TRBV7-2; J gene: TRBJ2-7; clone size: once; CDR3 length: 16; D gene: .; CDR3 DNA: TGTGCCAGCAGGCCCGGTGGACTCAACTCCTTCTACGAGCAGTACTTC; CDR3 protein: CASRPGGLNSFYEQYF
V gene: TRBV9; J gene: TRBJ2-7; clone size: .; CDR3 length: 14; D gene: .; CDR3 DNA: TGTGCCAGCAGCGTAGGCCTAGAGGTCTACGAGCAGTACTTC; CDR3 protein: CASSVGLEVYEQYF
V gene: TRBV10-3; J gene: TRBJ1-1; clone size: .; CDR3 length: 14; D gene: .; CDR3 DNA: TGTGCCATCAGTGAAGTGGGCTCACGACCTGAAGCTTTCTTT; CDR3 protein: CAISEVGSRPEAFF
V gene: TRBV19; J gene: TRBJ1-2; clone size: .; CDR3 length: 15; D gene: .; CDR3 DNA: TGTGCCAGTACGTCCAGGGGCTTACCAAACTATGGCTACACCTTC; CDR3 protein: CASTSRGLPNYGYTF
V gene: TRBV28; J gene: TRBJ2-2; clone size: .; CDR3 length: 15; D gene: TRBD1; CDR3 DNA: TGTGCCAGCATCGCACAGGGGGCATGGACCGGGGAGCTGTTTTTT; CDR3 protein: CASIAQGAWTGELFF
V gene: TRBV10-3; J gene: TRBJ2-3; clone size: once; CDR3 length: 14; D gene: TRBD2; CDR3 DNA: TGTGCCACCGTAGCGGGGGGGCCGTTCCATACGCAGTATTTT; CDR3 protein: CATVAGGPFHTQYF
V gene: TRBV28; J gene: TRBJ2-3; clone size: .; CDR3 length: 11; D gene: .; CDR3 DNA: TGTGCCAGCAGCACATCAGATACGCAGTATTTT; CDR3 protein: CASSTSDTQYF
V gene: TRBV4-1; J gene: TRBJ2-5; clone size: .; CDR3 length: 17; D gene: TRBD1; CDR3 DNA: TGCGCCAGCACCCTCACAGGGACAGATAGTAGTCAAGAGACCCAGTACTTC; CDR3 protein: CASTLTGTDSSQETQYF
V gene: TRBV9; J gene: TRBJ2-2; clone size: .; CDR3 length: 14; D gene: .; CDR3 DNA: TGTGCCAGCAGCGTATCAGGGTCCACCGGGGAGCTGTTTTTT; CDR3 protein: CASSVSGSTGELFF
V gene: TRBV5-1; J gene: TRBJ2-3; clone size: once; CDR3 length: 17; D gene: .; CDR3 DNA: TGCGCCAGCAGCTTGGGGAGAGGCGGGGAGAGCACAGATACGCAGTATTTT; CDR3 protein: CASSLGRGGESTDTQYF
V gene: TRBV5-1; J gene: TRBJ2-3; clone size: .; CDR3 length: 20; D gene: TRBD2; CDR3 DNA: TGCGCCAGCAGCCCCGGACTAGCGGGGGGTAAGACAAGTCCCGCCGATACGCAGTATTTT; CDR3 protein: CASSPGLAGGKTSPADTQYF
V gene: TRBV30; J gene: TRBJ1-1; clone size: .; CDR3 length: 13; D gene: .; CDR3 DNA: TGTGCCTGGAGCATCGGGGGGGCCACTGAAGCTTTCTTT; CDR3 protein: CAWSIGGATEAFF
V gene: TRBV19; J gene: TRBJ1-6; clone size: .; CDR3 length: 19; D gene: .; CDR3 DNA: TGTGCCAGTAGTTCAGTATCGATGCGGGGTACGCGGTTTGATTCACCCCTCCACTTT; CDR3 protein: CASSSVSMRGTRFDSPLHF
V gene: TRBV11-2; J gene: TRBJ2-5; clone size: .; CDR3 length: 14; D gene: .; CDR3 DNA: TGTGCCAGCAGCTTAGTTACCGACTCCGGGACCCAGTACTTC; CDR3 protein: CASSLVTDSGTQYF
V gene: TRBV19; J gene: TRBJ2-5; clone size: once; CDR3 length: 15; D gene: TRBD1; CDR3 DNA: TGTGCCAGTGGTTTGTCCGGACAGGGTGGGGAGACCCAGTACTTC; CDR3 protein: CASGLSGQGGETQYF
V gene: TRBV27; J gene: TRBJ1-1; clone size: .; CDR3 length: 13; D gene: .; CDR3 DNA: TGTGCCAGCAGTTGGGGACAGAACACTGAAGCTTTCTTT; CDR3 protein: CASSWGQNTEAFF
V gene: TRBV5-1; J gene: TRBJ2-1; clone size: .; CDR3 length: 15; D gene: TRBD2; CDR3 DNA: TGCGCCAGCAGCCGAAGGACTAGCGGGATCGATGAGCAGTTCTTC; CDR3 protein: CASSRRTSGIDEQFF
V gene: TRBV19; J gene: TRBJ2-1; clone size: .; CDR3 length: 15; D gene: TRBD1; CDR3 DNA: TGTGCCAGTCTACCTACAGGGGCTTCGGGGAATGAGCAGTTCTTC; CDR3 protein: CASLPTGASGNEQFF
V gene: TRBV19; J gene: TRBJ2-6; clone size: .; CDR3 length: 17; D gene: .; CDR3 DNA: TGTGCCAGTGAGATGACACATGACAGCTCTGGGGCCAACGTCCTGACTTTC; CDR3 protein: CASEMTHDSSGANVLTF
V gene: TRBV4-1; J gene: TRBJ2-7; clone size: .; CDR3 length: 15; D gene: TRBD2; CDR3 DNA: TGCGCCAGCAGCCCGCTAGCGGGGGCTTCCTACGAGCAGTACTTC; CDR3 protein: CASSPLAGASYEQYF
V gene: TRBV23-1; J gene: TRBJ1-1; clone size: few; CDR3 length: 16; D gene: TRBD1; CDR3 DNA: TGCGCCAGCAGTCAATATTGGACAGGGAAGAACACTGAAGCTTTCTTT; CDR3 protein: CASSQYWTGKNTEAFF
V gene: TRBV7-8; J gene: TRBJ2-7; clone size: .; CDR3 length: 14; D gene: TRBD2; CDR3 DNA: TGTGCCAGCATGAAGCGGGATGGGTCCTACGAGCAGTACTTC; CDR3 protein: CASMKRDGSYEQYF
V gene: TRBV11-3; J gene: TRBJ2-1; clone size: .; CDR3 length: 13; D gene: .; CDR3 DNA: TGTGCCAGCAGCTTGAGCCGCTACAATGAGCAGTTCTTC; CDR3 protein: CASSLSRYNEQFF
V gene: TRBV2; J gene: TRBJ2-5; clone size: .; CDR3 length: 14; D gene: TRBD1; CDR3 DNA: TGTGCCAGCAATTTGAGGGGGCGGAGGGAGACCCAGTACTTC; CDR3 protein: CASNLRGRRETQYF
V gene: TRBV6-1; J gene: TRBJ2-5; clone size: .; CDR3 length: 16; D gene: .; CDR3 DNA: TGTGCCAGCAGTGAATATAAGTTAGTTTTAGGGGGGACCCAGTACTTC; CDR3 protein: CASSEYKLVLGGTQYF